This TCR beta chain is drawn from a study of T cell responses to AZD1222 COVID-19 vaccine. Trimming took off 0 bases at V and 3 bases at J, with 7 bases between the two ends. The CDR3 runs 14 residues. The germline CDR1 and CDR2 sequences are SGHKS and YYEKEE (reference sequence). Clones were sequenced by immunoSEQ multiplex PCR, and TCRdb holds only the in-frame ones, with some missing. The sample carries 120,000 to 150,000 clones, about 90% recorded once. Concerning this clone itself: No antigen is known for it.

Whole-study findings and limits: Scientists sampled the repertoires only once the peak T cell response had passed. It should be noted that donors were predominantly white British and more often female, and clonal diversity was possibly underestimated. Among those given AZD1222, only 6 or 7 were seropositive at baseline. Per reports, nearly half of all spike-specific TCRs target regions that are unmutated in variants.

This clonotype was obtained from an adult in good health. This material consisted of peripheral blood, taken on day 0 of MenACWY control vaccination. This chain connects TRBV5-5 to TRBJ1-5; D is undetermined. CDR3 in DNA: TGTGCCAGCAGCTTGGCGCGGTCCAATCAGCCCCAGCATTTT. Translation: CASSLARSNQPQHF.